This T cell receptor beta chain was documented in a study of shared clonotypes between healthy human individuals. Study-wide background: Donor ages ranged 18 to 49 years: a couple of women, a few men.

The repertoire was sequenced with immunoSEQ multiplex PCR; TCRdb's copy has only in-frame clones and lacks some. The table records some 580,000 clones, roughly 98% of them present only once. V lost 7 bases, J lost 0 bases, and 4 bases stayed unmatched. In germline, CDR1 is LNHNV, CDR2 YYDKDF (reference sequence). The CDR3 length is 15 residues. Only CD45RO-negative cells positively selected for CCR7 counted as naive CD8 cells, so terminally differentiated effector memory CD45RA+ cells were excluded. Material: naive CD8+ T cells sorted from blood. This sequence was found in a young man in good health. The chain combines TRBV15 with TRBJ2-1; the match to TRBD2 covers 9 bases. The CDR3 loop reads CATNPTSGSYNEQFF. CDR3 sequence (DNA): TGTGCCACCAACCCGACTAGCGGCTCCTACAATGAGCAGTTCTTC.